This T cell receptor (beta chain) was captured in a study of long-term antiretroviral therapy in people with HIV. Inclusion required at least two post-ART and at least one pre-ART PBMC samples. Germline CDR1 and CDR2: SGHAT and FQNNGV. Trimming removed 1 base from V and 4 bases from J; junction bases left unmatched: 6. CDR3 size: 16 residues. Sequencing used immunoSEQ v3.0 at survey level. Sequencing was designed to cover about 40,000-50,000 T-cell genomes in each sample. Sequenced by immunoSEQ multiplex PCR; TCRdb stores in-frame clones only, minus some. This sample has 21,000 or so clones; approximately 80% occur once, and the top ten carry 4% to 6%.

Sequenced material: unsorted PBMCs, taken 0.3 years after starting antiretroviral therapy. The chain is built from TRBV11-2 and TRBJ2-2, with 7 bases aligning to TRBD1. The receptor's source is a man aged 50-60 years with HIV. The CDR3 protein is CASSLGPGQTTGELFF. In DNA form, the CDR3 reads TGTGCCAGCAGCTTAGGACCGGGACAGACCACCGGGGAGCTGTTTTTT.